The 3 T cell receptor beta chains below come from one sample, sequenced in a study of blood T cell repertoires in COVID-19. Sequencing was performed with immunoSEQ multiplex PCR; in TCRdb, only in-frame clones are kept and a portion is missing. In the table there are fewer than 350,000 clones, around nine tenths of which are singletons. The sample consisted of peripheral blood. The receptors shown here come from a woman aged 30 to 39 with COVID-19, enrolled during active disease.

The chain has TRBV19 and TRBJ2-1, with TRBD1 identical over 8 bases. The CDR3 contains 14 residues. V shed 5 bases, J shed 9 bases, and the junction held 9 bases outside the gene matches. Germline lookup yields CDR1 LNHDA and CDR2 SQIVND (reference sequence). The CDR3 sequence is CASSVDRGFAEQFF. CDR3 bases: TGTGCCAGTAGTGTCGACAGGGGTTTTGCTGAGCAGTTCTTC. Full variable domain (missing parts from reference TRBV19 and TRBJ2-1): DGGITQSPKYLFRKEGQNVTLSCEQNLNHDAMYWYRQDPGQGLRLIYYSQIVNDFQKGDIAEGYSVSREKKESFPLTVTSAQKNPTAFYLCASSVDRGFAEQFFGPGTRLTVL.

V usage is TRBV18 and J usage is TRBJ2-7; D not certain. The germline V gene encodes CDR1 KGHSH and CDR2 LQKENI. V gave up 4 bases and J gave up 5 bases, with 12 bases separating them. This CDR3 is 13 amino acids long. As DNA, the CDR3 is TGTGCCAGCTCACAAACCCCAGGTAACGAGCAGTACTTC. It is translated as CASSQTPGNEQYF.

The J gene is TRBJ1-5, the V gene TRBV6-6; D uncertain. Germline loops: CDR1 MNHNY, CDR2 SVGAGI (reference sequence). V was shortened by 0 bases and J by 4 bases, with 7 bases between the two germline ends. The CDR3 extends over 14 amino acids. The CDR3 protein is CASSYSQVNQPQHF. For the CDR3, the DNA is TGTGCCAGCAGTTACTCTCAGGTTAATCAGCCCCAGCATTTT.